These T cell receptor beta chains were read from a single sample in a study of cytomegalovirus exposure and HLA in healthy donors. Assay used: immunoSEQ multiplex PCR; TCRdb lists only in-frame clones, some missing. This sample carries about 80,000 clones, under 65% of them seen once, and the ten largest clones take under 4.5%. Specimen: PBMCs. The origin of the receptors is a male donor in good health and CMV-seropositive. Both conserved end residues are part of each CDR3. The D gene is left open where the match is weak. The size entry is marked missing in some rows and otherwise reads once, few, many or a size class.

TGTGCCAGTAGTATCCCCGGCAGGGCGGTCTACGAGCAGTACTTC | CASSIPGRAVYEQYF | - | TRBJ2-7 | TRBV19 | -
TGTGCCAGCAGTGAATTACAGGGAAATTCACCCCTCCACTTT | CASSELQGNSPLHF | - | TRBJ1-6 | TRBV6-1 | -
TGTGCCAGCAGTGAAGTTGGCCCTGGACTCTTGCGCTCTGGAAACACCATATATTTT | CASSEVGPGLLRSGNTIYF | - | TRBJ1-3 | TRBV6-1 | -
TGCGCCAGCAGCTTTGGGGCAGGGAACGAGCAGTACTTC | CASSFGAGNEQYF | - | TRBJ2-7 | TRBV5-1 | many
TGTGCCAGCAGCCTCGGGTCTGGCGGGTCACCCCTCCACTTT | CASSLGSGGSPLHF | - | TRBJ1-6 | TRBV7-9 | -
TGTGCCACCCCGCCCCCGGGTAATCAGCCCCAGCATTTT | CATPPPGNQPQHF | - | TRBJ1-5 | TRBV6-5 | -
TGCGCCAGCAGCCACCGATCCGGACAGGGAAATGAAAAACTGTTTTTT | CASSHRSGQGNEKLFF | TRBD1 | TRBJ1-4 | TRBV4-1 | -
TGTGCCAGCAGTTACGAGGGGGCGGGCTATGGCTACACCTTC | CASSYEGAGYGYTF | TRBD1 | TRBJ1-2 | TRBV6-5 | -
TGCAGCGTTGTGCGACAGGGTAGCTACAATGAGCAGTTCTTC | CSVVRQGSYNEQFF | TRBD1 | TRBJ2-1 | TRBV29-1 | -
TGTGCCAGCAGCCAAAAACAGGGGTCGCAAGGCGGGGAGCTGTTTTTT | CASSQKQGSQGGELFF | TRBD1 | TRBJ2-2 | TRBV14 | -
TGTGCCACCCGGACAGGGGGCAGCAGCTATGGCTACACCTTC | CATRTGGSSYGYTF | TRBD1 | TRBJ1-2 | TRBV10-3 | once
TGTGCCAGCAGCGCCCGACAGGACCATGGCTACACCTTC | CASSARQDHGYTF | - | TRBJ1-2 | TRBV6-6 | -
TGCGCCAGCAGCTTGGCCTCTCGCACAGATACGCAGTATTTT | CASSLASRTDTQYF | - | TRBJ2-3 | TRBV5-1 | -
TGTGCCAGCAGCTTAGGCACAGGGGATAATGAAAAACTGTTTTTT | CASSLGTGDNEKLFF | TRBD1 | TRBJ1-4 | TRBV11-2 | -
TGTGCCTGGAGTGGGGGACTAGCGAGATACGAGCAGTACTTC | CAWSGGLARYEQYF | TRBD2 | TRBJ2-7 | TRBV30 | few
TGCGCCAGCAGCTTAAACTCCCTAGCGGGAAACGAGCAGTACTTC | CASSLNSLAGNEQYF | TRBD2 | TRBJ2-7 | TRBV5-1 | -
TGTGCCAGCAGTTTGATCTGGACAGGAGGACAGCCCCAGCATTTT | CASSLIWTGGQPQHF | TRBD1 | TRBJ1-5 | TRBV27 | -
TGTGCCAGCAGTTTATCGGGGGCAGGGGTCGGCGAGCAGTACTTC | CASSLSGAGVGEQYF | - | TRBJ2-7 | TRBV27 | -
TGTGCCAGCAGTTACTCGGACAGGGCAGGGGGCTACACCTTC | CASSYSDRAGGYTF | TRBD1 | TRBJ1-2 | TRBV6-6 | -
TGTGCCAGCACCGTCGGGGGGGGCGGTGAGCAGTACTTC | CASTVGGGGEQYF | TRBD2 | TRBJ2-7 | TRBV5-8 | -
TGTGCCAGCAGACTTGAGCGGGAGGCCTACAATGAGCAGTTCTTC | CASRLEREAYNEQFF | - | TRBJ2-1 | TRBV21-1 | -
TGTGCCAGCAGCTTAGGGGGCAACAGCAATCAGCCCCAGCATTTT | CASSLGGNSNQPQHF | - | TRBJ1-5 | TRBV7-9 | -
TGTGCCAGCAGCTCTCGGGACAGGGTGGGGGAGACCCAGTACTTC | CASSSRDRVGETQYF | TRBD1 | TRBJ2-5 | TRBV5-8 | -
TGTGCCAGCAGCTTAGGTCGGGTGGCCAACCAAGAGACCCAGTACTTC | CASSLGRVANQETQYF | - | TRBJ2-5 | TRBV5-8 | -
TGTGCCAGCAGTTTATACCAGGTTATGAACACTGAAGCTTTCTTT | CASSLYQVMNTEAFF | - | TRBJ1-1 | TRBV28 | few
TGTGCCAGCAGCTTAATCAGGGGGGCCCACGAGCAGTACTTC | CASSLIRGAHEQYF | - | TRBJ2-7 | TRBV7-2 | -
TGTGCCAGCAGCCAAGATCTGTCGACACGGAACACTGAAGCTTTCTTT | CASSQDLSTRNTEAFF | - | TRBJ1-1 | TRBV4-2 | -
TGTGCCAGCACTAAAGGGCGGGGTGCCTACACCTTC | CASTKGRGAYTF | - | TRBJ1-2 | TRBV28 | once
TGTGCCAGCAGCCCCACACTAGCATCGCAAGAGACCCAGTACTTC | CASSPTLASQETQYF | - | TRBJ2-5 | TRBV6-1 | -
TGTGCCAGCTCCGGACTAGCGGGACCCACCGGGGAGCTGTTTTTT | CASSGLAGPTGELFF | TRBD2 | TRBJ2-2 | TRBV7-9 | few
TGCGCCAGCTCCTCGGGACAGAACACTGAAGCTTTCTTT | CASSSGQNTEAFF | - | TRBJ1-1 | TRBV5-1 | -
TGTGCCAGCAGCTTAGGGGACACTCGGGGGGGCACTGAAGCTTTCTTT | CASSLGDTRGGTEAFF | - | TRBJ1-1 | TRBV11-2 | -
TGTGCCAGCAGTTACTCGCTAGCGGCTGAGCAGTTCTTC | CASSYSLAAEQFF | TRBD2 | TRBJ2-1 | TRBV6-5 | once
TGTGCCAGCAGCCCCCGGACTAGCGGGGGGGTCGAGCAGTACTTC | CASSPRTSGGVEQYF | TRBD2 | TRBJ2-7 | TRBV13 | -
TGTGCCAGCTCACCACGTAGCGGGGGCATCACAGATACGCAGTATTTT | CASSPRSGGITDTQYF | TRBD2 | TRBJ2-3 | TRBV18 | -
TGCGCCAGCAGCCAAGATGGGGGGGGTTCCTACAATGAGCAGTTCTTC | CASSQDGGGSYNEQFF | TRBD2 | TRBJ2-1 | TRBV4-3 | -
TGTGCCAGCAGCCCCAGGCCGGGACTAGAATACGAGCAGTACTTC | CASSPRPGLEYEQYF | TRBD2 | TRBJ2-7 | TRBV7-4 | -
TGTGCCAGCAGCGTCAGGGCTAACACTGAAGCTTTCTTT | CASSVRANTEAFF | - | TRBJ1-1 | TRBV9 | few
TGTGCCAGCAGGACCGGGACTAGAGAGGAGACCCAGTACTTC | CASRTGTREETQYF | TRBD2 | TRBJ2-5 | TRBV6-1 | -
TGTGCCAGTGTAAGGGGGTGGGACACTGAAGCTTTCTTT | CASVRGWDTEAFF | - | TRBJ1-1 | TRBV19 | -
TGTGCCAGCAGCTTAGATTTCGGAGGCACTGAAGCTTTCTTT | CASSLDFGGTEAFF | - | TRBJ1-1 | TRBV7-8 | -
TGCGCCAGCACCGGGACAGATCAAGAGACCCAGTACTTC | CASTGTDQETQYF | TRBD1 | TRBJ2-5 | TRBV10-1 | -
TGTGCCAGCAGCCACCCGGGACTAAGGGACACTGAAGCTTTCTTT | CASSHPGLRDTEAFF | - | TRBJ1-1 | TRBV4-2 | -
TGTGCCAGCAGCGCGGACAGCCTCTATGGCTACACCTTC | CASSADSLYGYTF | - | TRBJ1-2 | TRBV9 | -
TGTGCCAGCAGCTTAGAGTTTGGATCCTTCGGGGAGCAGTACTTC | CASSLEFGSFGEQYF | - | TRBJ2-7 | TRBV7-3 | -
TGTGCCTGGGCCTTTTTGGCGGGAAGGGGACGGGGCGCTAGTGGCTACACCTTC | CAWAFLAGRGRGASGYTF | - | TRBJ1-2 | TRBV30 | once
TGTGCCAGCAGTCCGGGACAGGCGAAAGCTGAAGCTTTCTTT | CASSPGQAKAEAFF | TRBD1 | TRBJ1-1 | TRBV28 | -
TGTGCCAGCAGCCCCTATCAGCGCGGTGAAGCTTTCTTT | CASSPYQRGEAFF | - | TRBJ1-1 | TRBV7-8 | -
TGTGCCAGCAGTGCTGGACTAGCGGGAGGAAAAGAGACCCAGTACTTC | CASSAGLAGGKETQYF | TRBD2 | TRBJ2-5 | TRBV6-1 | -
TGTGCCAGCAGCTTGGAGGGACAGGGGGTCGGGGCCAACGTCCTGACTTTC | CASSLEGQGVGANVLTF | TRBD1 | TRBJ2-6 | TRBV5-6 | -
TGTGCCAGCAGCTTAAGGGGGGGAGGAGGAGAGACCCAGTACTTC | CASSLRGGGGETQYF | - | TRBJ2-5 | TRBV5-8 | -
TGTGCCAGCAGCTTTCGCGGGGGGTACAATGAGCAGTTCTTC | CASSFRGGYNEQFF | TRBD2 | TRBJ2-1 | TRBV5-4 | -
TGCGCCAGCAGCCAAGAGGGGACAGGGGGCGCGTGGGGCTATGGCTACACCTTC | CASSQEGTGGAWGYGYTF | TRBD1 | TRBJ1-2 | TRBV4-1 | -
TGTGCCAGCAGCGGTCGGGGGATTGACACTGAAGCTTTCTTT | CASSGRGIDTEAFF | - | TRBJ1-1 | TRBV9 | -
TGCAGTGCTAGCTTTAATGGCTACACCTTC | CSASFNGYTF | - | TRBJ1-2 | TRBV20-1 | -
TGTGCCAGCAGCCGGGAGGGGGACTTCAATTCACCCCTCCACTTT | CASSREGDFNSPLHF | - | TRBJ1-6 | TRBV9 | -
TGTGCCAGCAGCTTTGTCACGGGGGGGCGTGACACTGAAGCTTTCTTT | CASSFVTGGRDTEAFF | - | TRBJ1-1 | TRBV7-2 | -
TGTGCCAGCAGTGGGCGGGGGTTACAGCGCACTGAAGCTTTCTTT | CASSGRGLQRTEAFF | - | TRBJ1-1 | TRBV25-1 | once
TGTGCCAGCAGTGTTCCTTCCGGGACAGGGTCCGGACCACCTTTCTTT | CASSVPSGTGSGPPFF | TRBD1 | TRBJ1-1 | TRBV25-1 | -
TGTGCCAGCAGCACCCTCGCTAGCCACAGTTCGTACAATGAGCAGTTCTTC | CASSTLASHSSYNEQFF | - | TRBJ2-1 | TRBV7-9 | -